This is a list of T cell receptor beta chains from one sample in a study of regulatory T cells in long-lasting Graves disease. One entry per CDR3 protein, called by TCRdb with MiXCR from the multiplex PCR reads. Here the sample spans around 450,000 distinct CDR3 sequences, 14% to 15% being singletons. Another study also made use of these data, one on T cells in Graves' hyperthyroidism and ophthalmopathy.

This specimen was peripheral blood mononuclear cells (PBMCs), taken at new diagnosis, from a patient treated with antithyroid drugs. These receptors were collected from a woman between 40 and 50 years old with Graves disease. Each CDR3 is given with its conserved first and last residue. D genes are given only for firm matches. Rows give clone size only sometimes, using once, few, many, or a class for an expanded clone.

.	TRBJ2-3	many	TRBV20-1	TGCAGTGCTAATCGGCAGGGCGAAACGAGGACTAGCACAGATACGCAGTATTTT	CSANRQGETRTSTDTQYF
TRBD1	TRBJ2-3	many	TRBV6-2/TRBV6-3	TGTGCCAGCAGCCACCCCCCGGGACAGGGAATGGATACGCAGTATTTT	CASSHPPGQGMDTQYF
.	TRBJ2-7	many	TRBV19	TGTGCCAGTAGCCCGAGGAGGATCTCCTACGAGCAGTACTTC	CASSPRRISYEQYF
TRBD2	TRBJ2-2	many	TRBV9	TGTGCCAGCAGCGTAGCGGGGAGGGACACCGGGGAGCTGTTTTTT	CASSVAGRDTGELFF
TRBD2	TRBJ2-1	many	TRBV28	TGTGCCAGCAGCTCGGGACTAGCATCCAATCGGTTCTTC	CASSSGLASNRFF
.	TRBJ1-5	.	TRBV6-1	TGTGCCAGCAAAGGGGTAAGGGGTTTTAGCAATCAGCCCCAGCATTTT	CASKGVRGFSNQPQHF
.	TRBJ2-7	.	TRBV7-3	TGTGCCAGCAGTTTTGGCAGAACGTATTCAAACTACGAGCAGTACTTC	CASSFGRTYSNYEQYF
.	TRBJ2-7	.	TRBV29-1	TGCAGCGTTGAGGGCCGTGCCTACGAGCAGTACTTC	CSVEGRAYEQYF
.	TRBJ2-7	few	TRBV30	TGTGCCTGGAGTGTAGCCCCCTCGGGGTCCTACGAGCAGTACTTC	CAWSVAPSGSYEQYF
TRBD2	TRBJ2-2	many	TRBV12-3/TRBV12-4	TGTGCCAGCAGTTTAATGGGCGGGGGCACCGGGGAGCTGTTTTTT	CASSLMGGGTGELFF
.	TRBJ1-1	few	TRBV6-5	TGTGCCAGCAGTTACGGGCCAGGAGCTTTCTTT	CASSYGPGAFF
.	TRBJ2-3	many	TRBV29-1	TGCAGCGTTGCATGGGGCGGAAGAGATACGCAGTATTTT	CSVAWGGRDTQYF
.	TRBJ2-1	few	TRBV7-3	TGTGCCAGCAGCTTAGACGGCCGACTAGTGTACAATGAGCAGTTCTTC	CASSLDGRLVYNEQFF
.	TRBJ2-3	.	TRBV4-2	TGTGCCAGCAGCCAAGAAAGGGGAGAGTCTAGCACAGATACGCAGTATTTT	CASSQERGESSTDTQYF
.	TRBJ2-7	many	TRBV12-3/TRBV12-4	TGTGCCGGGGGTCGCTACCCTATGGACCAGTACTTC	CAGGRYPMDQYF
.	TRBJ2-7	many	TRBV27	TGTGCCAGCAGTTTCTCTAGGGGGGGCCCCTACGAGCAGTACTTC	CASSFSRGGPYEQYF
TRBD2	TRBJ2-7	.	TRBV19	TGTGCCAGTAGCCGGCGGGCGGGAGGCTCCTACGAGCAGTACTTC	CASSRRAGGSYEQYF
TRBD2	TRBJ2-1	.	TRBV19	TGTGCCCGTAGTATCTCCACTAGCGGGAGGACCTACAATGAGCAGTTCTTC	CARSISTSGRTYNEQFF
.	TRBJ2-3	few	TRBV15	TGTGCCACCAGCAGAGAAGGGAGCGAGAGCGACCCAGATACGCAGTATTTT	CATSREGSESDPDTQYF
TRBD2	TRBJ2-5	few	TRBV5-1	TGCGCCAGCAGCTCTCGCGGGAGGGAGGAGGAGACCCAGTACTTC	CASSSRGREEETQYF
.	TRBJ2-5	.	TRBV7-3	TGTGCCAGCAGCTTATTCGGCGGGACACAAGAGACCCAGTACTTC	CASSLFGGTQETQYF
.	TRBJ1-5	few	TRBV13	TGTGCCAGCAGCCGGACAGCGAATCAGCCCCAGCATTTT	CASSRTANQPQHF
.	TRBJ1-2	many	TRBV10-3	TGTGCCTCCTCACGTGGGTCCGACTATGGCTACACCTTC	CASSRGSDYGYTF
.	TRBJ2-2	few	TRBV20-1	TGCAGTGCTAGGGCTATCAGGGAGACGAACACCGGGGAGCTGTTTTTT	CSARAIRETNTGELFF
TRBD2	TRBJ2-1	few	TRBV19	TGTGCCAGTAGTAGGAGAGCGGGAGTGGGAAATGAGCAGTTCTTC	CASSRRAGVGNEQFF
TRBD1	TRBJ1-4	many	TRBV12-3/TRBV12-4	TGTGCCAGCAGTTTAGGGACAGGGTCTGAAAAACTGTTTTTT	CASSLGTGSEKLFF
.	TRBJ2-7	many	TRBV28	TGTGCCAGCAGTTTGTACCCGGCGGGCGAGCAGTACTTC	CASSLYPAGEQYF
TRBD1	TRBJ2-3	many	TRBV12-3/TRBV12-4	TGTGCCAGCAGTCCACGACAGGGGGGGCGGACAGATACGCAGTATTTT	CASSPRQGGRTDTQYF
.	TRBJ2-1	.	TRBV20-1	TGCAGTGCACCTAAGAGGACCAGACCGGGACATGAGCAGTTCTTC	CSAPKRTRPGHEQFF
TRBD1	TRBJ2-1	.	TRBV5-6	TGTGCCAGCAGCTTGGCCCTCTACAGGGGTGAGCAGTTCTTC	CASSLALYRGEQFF
.	TRBJ2-5	few	TRBV7-7	TGTGCTAGCAGCTTAGGAGGGAGTATAGAGACCCAGTACTTC	CASSLGGSIETQYF
.	TRBJ1-1	many	TRBV7-9	TGTGCCAGCAGCCGTGGGGCAGGGACATATGTAGAAGCTTTCTTT	CASSRGAGTYVEAFF
TRBD1	TRBJ2-1	.	TRBV5-1	TGCGCCGGCGAACAGGGGGCGGGTAATGAGCAGTTCTTC	CAGEQGAGNEQFF
TRBD2	TRBJ2-5	few	TRBV5-8	TGTGCCAGCACCCTAGCGGGAGGTATAGTAGAGACCCAGTACTTC	CASTLAGGIVETQYF
TRBD2	TRBJ2-2	.	TRBV19	TGTGCCAGTAGTATATATTTACTAGCGGGAGCAACCGGGGAGCTGTTTTTT	CASSIYLLAGATGELFF
TRBD1	TRBJ1-1	many	TRBV18	TGTGCCAGCAGCTTAAGGACAGGGGGCACTGAAGCTTTCTTT	CASSLRTGGTEAFF
.	TRBJ2-3	.	TRBV29-1	TGCAGCGTTGTCTTCGGGGCAGGGAGCACAGATACGCAGTATTTT	CSVVFGAGSTDTQYF
TRBD1	TRBJ2-3	many	TRBV19	TGTGCCAGTAGTATTAGGTCCAGGGGGTTTCGCACAGATACGCAGTATTTT	CASSIRSRGFRTDTQYF
.	TRBJ2-7	many	TRBV11-2	TGTGCCAGCAGCCGGGTGCGGCAGAGAGGGTACGAGCAGTACTTC	CASSRVRQRGYEQYF